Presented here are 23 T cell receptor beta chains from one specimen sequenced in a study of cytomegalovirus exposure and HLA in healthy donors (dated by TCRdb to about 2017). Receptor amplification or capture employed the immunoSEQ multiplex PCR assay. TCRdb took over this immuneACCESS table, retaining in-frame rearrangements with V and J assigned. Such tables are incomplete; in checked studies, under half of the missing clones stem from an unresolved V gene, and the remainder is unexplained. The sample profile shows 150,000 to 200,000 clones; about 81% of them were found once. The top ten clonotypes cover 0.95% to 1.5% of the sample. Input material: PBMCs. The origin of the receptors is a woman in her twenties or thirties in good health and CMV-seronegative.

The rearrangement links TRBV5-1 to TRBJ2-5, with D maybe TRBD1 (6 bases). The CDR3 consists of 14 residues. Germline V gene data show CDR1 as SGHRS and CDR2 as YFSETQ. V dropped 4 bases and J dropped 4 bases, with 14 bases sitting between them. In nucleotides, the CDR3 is TGCGCCAGCAGCCGACCCGACAGGCCAGAGACCCAGTACTTC. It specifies CASSRPDRPETQYF.

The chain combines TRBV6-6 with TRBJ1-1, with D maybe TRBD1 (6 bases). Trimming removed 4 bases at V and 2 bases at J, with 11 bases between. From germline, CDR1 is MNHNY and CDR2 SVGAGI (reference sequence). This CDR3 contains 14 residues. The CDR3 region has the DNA TGTGCCAGCAGTTCCCAGGGGCCAAACACTGAAGCTTTCTTT. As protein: CASSSQGPNTEAFF.

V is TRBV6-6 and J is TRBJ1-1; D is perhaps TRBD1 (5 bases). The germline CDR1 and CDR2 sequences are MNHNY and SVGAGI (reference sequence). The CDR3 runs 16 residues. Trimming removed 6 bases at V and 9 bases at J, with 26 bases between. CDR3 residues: CASRPPSAGKIIKAFF. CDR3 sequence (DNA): TGTGCCAGCAGACCACCCTCGGCAGGGAAAATAATAAAAGCTTTCTTT.

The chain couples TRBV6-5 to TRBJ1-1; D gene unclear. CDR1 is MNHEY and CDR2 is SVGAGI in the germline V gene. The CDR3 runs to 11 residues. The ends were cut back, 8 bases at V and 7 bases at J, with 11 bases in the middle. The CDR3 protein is CASHNSLEAFF. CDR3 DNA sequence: TGTGCCAGCCACAACAGCCTTGAAGCTTTCTTT.

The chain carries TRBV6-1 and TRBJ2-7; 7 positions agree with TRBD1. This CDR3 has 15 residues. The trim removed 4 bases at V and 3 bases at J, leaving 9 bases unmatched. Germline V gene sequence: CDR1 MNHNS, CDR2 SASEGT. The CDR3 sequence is CASSVRGGRNYEQYF. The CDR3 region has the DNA TGTGCCAGCAGTGTTCGAGGGGGCAGGAACTACGAGCAGTACTTC.

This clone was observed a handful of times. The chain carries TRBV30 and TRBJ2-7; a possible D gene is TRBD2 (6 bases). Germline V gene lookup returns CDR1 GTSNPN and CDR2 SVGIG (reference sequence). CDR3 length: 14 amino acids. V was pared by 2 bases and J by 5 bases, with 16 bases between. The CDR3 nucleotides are TGTGCCTGGAGTACGATAGCGGAAGTCCACGAGCAGTACTTC. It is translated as CAWSTIAEVHEQYF.

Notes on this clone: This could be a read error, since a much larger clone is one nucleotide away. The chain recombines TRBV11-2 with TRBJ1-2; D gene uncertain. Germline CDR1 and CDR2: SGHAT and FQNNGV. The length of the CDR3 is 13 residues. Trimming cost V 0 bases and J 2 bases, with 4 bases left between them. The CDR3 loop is CASSLDRNYGYTF. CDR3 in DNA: TGTGCCAGCAGCTTAGACAGGAACTATGGCTACACCTTC.

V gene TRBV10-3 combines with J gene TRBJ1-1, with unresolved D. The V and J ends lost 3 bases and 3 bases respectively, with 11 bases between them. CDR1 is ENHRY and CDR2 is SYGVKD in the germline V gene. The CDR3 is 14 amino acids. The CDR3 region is CAISDRRADTEAFF. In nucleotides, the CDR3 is TGTGCCATCAGTGACCGGAGGGCGGACACTGAAGCTTTCTTT.

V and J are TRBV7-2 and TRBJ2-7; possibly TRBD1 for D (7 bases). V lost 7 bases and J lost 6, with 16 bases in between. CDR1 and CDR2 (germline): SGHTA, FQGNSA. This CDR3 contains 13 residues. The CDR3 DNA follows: TGTGCCAGCACCGAGGGGGCGGAGGGCGAGCAGTACTTC. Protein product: CASTEGAEGEQYF. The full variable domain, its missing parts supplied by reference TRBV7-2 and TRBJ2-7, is GAGVSQSPSNKVTEKGKDVELRCDPISGHTALYWYRQSLGQGLEFLIYFQGNSAPDKSGLPSDRFSAERTGGSVSTLTIQRTQQEDSAVYLCASTEGAEGEQYFGPGTRLTVT.

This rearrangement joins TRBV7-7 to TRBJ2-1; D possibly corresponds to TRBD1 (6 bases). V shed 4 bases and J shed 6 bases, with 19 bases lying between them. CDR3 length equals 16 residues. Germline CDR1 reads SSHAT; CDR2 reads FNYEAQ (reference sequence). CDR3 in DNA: TGTGCCAGCAGCTCAAACCTAGCCCTGGGGGCCAATGAGCAGTTCTTC. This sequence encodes CASSSNLALGANEQFF.

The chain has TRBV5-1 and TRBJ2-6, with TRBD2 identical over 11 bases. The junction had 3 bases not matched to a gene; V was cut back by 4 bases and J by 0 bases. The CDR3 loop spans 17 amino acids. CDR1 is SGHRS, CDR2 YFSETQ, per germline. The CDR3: CASSATSGSSGANVLTF. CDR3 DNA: TGCGCCAGCAGCGCAACTAGCGGGAGCTCTGGGGCCAACGTCCTGACTTTC.

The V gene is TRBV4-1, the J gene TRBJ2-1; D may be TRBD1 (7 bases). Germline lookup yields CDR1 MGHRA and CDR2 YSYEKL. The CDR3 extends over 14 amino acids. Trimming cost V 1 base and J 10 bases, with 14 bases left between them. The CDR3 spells CASSQVDREEEQFF. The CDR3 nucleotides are TGCGCCAGCAGCCAAGTCGACAGGGAGGAGGAGCAGTTCTTC.

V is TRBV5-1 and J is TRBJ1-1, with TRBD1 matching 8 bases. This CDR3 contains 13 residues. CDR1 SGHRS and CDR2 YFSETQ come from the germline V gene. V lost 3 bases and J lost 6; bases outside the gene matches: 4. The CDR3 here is CASSYPGGPEAFF. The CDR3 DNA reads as TGCGCCAGCAGCTACCCAGGGGGCCCTGAAGCTTTCTTT. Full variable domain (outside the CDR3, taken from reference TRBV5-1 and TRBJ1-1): KAGVTQTPRYLIKTRGQQVTLSCSPISGHRSVSWYQQTPGQGLQFLFEYFSETQRNKGNFPGRFSGRQFSNSRSEMNVSTLELGDSALYLCASSYPGGPEAFFGQGTRLTVV.

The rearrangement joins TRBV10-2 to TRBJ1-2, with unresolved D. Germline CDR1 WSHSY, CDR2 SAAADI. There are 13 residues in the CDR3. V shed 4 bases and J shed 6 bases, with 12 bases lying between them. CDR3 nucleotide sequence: TGCGCCAGCAGTGGCGGGAGAGGTGATGGCTACACCTTC. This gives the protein CASSGGRGDGYTF.

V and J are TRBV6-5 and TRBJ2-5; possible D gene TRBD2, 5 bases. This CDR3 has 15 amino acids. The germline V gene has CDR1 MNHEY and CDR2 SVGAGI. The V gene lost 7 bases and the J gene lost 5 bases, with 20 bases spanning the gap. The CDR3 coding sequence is TGTGCCAGCAACCACGATCTAGGAGGTGCGGAGACCCAGTACTTC. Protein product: CASNHDLGGAETQYF.

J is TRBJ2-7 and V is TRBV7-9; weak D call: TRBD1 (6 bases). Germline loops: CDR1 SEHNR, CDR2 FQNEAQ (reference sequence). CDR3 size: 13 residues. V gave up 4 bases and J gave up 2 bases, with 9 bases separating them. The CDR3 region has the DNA TGTGCCAGCAGCTCTAACAGGGCCTACGAGCAGTACTTC. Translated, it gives CASSSNRAYEQYF. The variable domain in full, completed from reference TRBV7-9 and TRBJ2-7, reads DTGVSQNPRHKITKRGQNVTFRCDPISEHNRLYWYRQTLGQGPEFLTYFQNEAQLEKSRLLSDRFSAERPKGSFSTLEIQRTEQGDSAMYLCASSSNRAYEQYFGPGTRLTVT.

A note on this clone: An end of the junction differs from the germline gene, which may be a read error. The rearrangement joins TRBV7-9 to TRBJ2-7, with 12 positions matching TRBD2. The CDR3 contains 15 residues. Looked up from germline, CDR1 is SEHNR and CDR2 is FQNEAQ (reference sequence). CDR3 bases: TGTGCCAGCAGCCTAGCGGGAGGGCCACCGGGGGAGCAGTACTTC. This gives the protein CASSLAGGPPGEQYF. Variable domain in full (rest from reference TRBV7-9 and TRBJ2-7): DTGVSQNPRHKITKRGQNVTFRCDPISEHNRLYWYRQTLGQGPEFLTYFQNEAQLEKSRLLSDRFSAERPKGSFSTLEIQRTEQGDSAMYLCASSLAGGPPGEQYFGPGTRLTVT.

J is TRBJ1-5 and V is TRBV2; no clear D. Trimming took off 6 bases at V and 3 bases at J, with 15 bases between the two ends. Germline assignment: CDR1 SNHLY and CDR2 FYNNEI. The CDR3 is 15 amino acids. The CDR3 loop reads CASSALVGANQPQHF. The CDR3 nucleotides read TGTGCCAGCAGCGCCCTTGTGGGAGCCAATCAGCCCCAGCATTTT.

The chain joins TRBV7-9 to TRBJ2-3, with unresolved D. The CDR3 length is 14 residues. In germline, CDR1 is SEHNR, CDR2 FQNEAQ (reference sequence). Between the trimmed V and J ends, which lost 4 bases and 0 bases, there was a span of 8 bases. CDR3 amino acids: CASSSTTSTDTQYF. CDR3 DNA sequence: TGTGCCAGCAGCTCCACTACTAGCACAGATACGCAGTATTTT.

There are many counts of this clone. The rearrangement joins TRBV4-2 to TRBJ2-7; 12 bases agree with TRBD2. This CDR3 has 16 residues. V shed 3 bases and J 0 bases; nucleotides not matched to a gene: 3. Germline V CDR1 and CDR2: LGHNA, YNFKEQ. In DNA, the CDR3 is TGTGCCAGCAGCCAGGCTAGCGGGGGGGACTCCTACGAGCAGTACTTC. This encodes CASSQASGGDSYEQYF.

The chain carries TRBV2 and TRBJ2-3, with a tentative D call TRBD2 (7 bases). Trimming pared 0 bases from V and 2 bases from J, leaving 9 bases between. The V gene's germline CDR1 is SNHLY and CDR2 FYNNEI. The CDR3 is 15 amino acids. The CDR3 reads CASSEAGGPTDTQYF. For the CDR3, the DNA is TGTGCCAGCAGTGAAGCGGGGGGGCCCACAGATACGCAGTATTTT.

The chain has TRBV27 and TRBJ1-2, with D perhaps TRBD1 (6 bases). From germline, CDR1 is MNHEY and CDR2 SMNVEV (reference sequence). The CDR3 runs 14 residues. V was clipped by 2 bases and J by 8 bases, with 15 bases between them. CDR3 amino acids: CASSLSGTLKGYTF. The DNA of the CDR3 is TGTGCCAGCAGTTTAAGTGGGACACTAAAGGGCTACACCTTC.

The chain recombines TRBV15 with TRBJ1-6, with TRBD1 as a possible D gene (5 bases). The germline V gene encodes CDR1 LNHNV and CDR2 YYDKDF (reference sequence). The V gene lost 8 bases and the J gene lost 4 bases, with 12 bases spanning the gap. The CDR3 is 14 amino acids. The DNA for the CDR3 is TGTGCCACCTCTCCGGGGGGATATAATTCACCCCTCCACTTT. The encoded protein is CATSPGGYNSPLHF.